What follows are 21 T cell receptor beta chains derived from one specimen sequenced in a study of human T cells and chemical hapten exposure. Individual cDNA molecules had unique molecular identifiers attached to them by the library. TCRdb reprocessed the reads with MiXCR, giving one entry per CDR3 protein. The profile shows about 120,000 distinct CDR3 sequences, 8.5% of them singletons. The starting material, unfractionated whole blood, was used for total RNA extraction. The source material was whole blood. The receptors derive from a human donor in good health. Some clones in this sample may be carry-over from other donors' samples.

This clonotype has a count of ten or more. The chain couples TRBV9 to TRBJ1-2; D is ambiguous. Germline V gene data show CDR1 as SGDLS and CDR2 as YYNGEE. Trimming shortened V by 0 bases and J by 3 bases, and 12 bases separated the two germline ends. The CDR3 loop spans 15 amino acids. The DNA of the CDR3 is TGTGCCAGCAGCGTAGCTTCCGAGGGTTACTATGGCTACACCTTC. Translation gives CASSVASEGYYGYTF.

This clonotype appeared a few times. The CDR3 sequence is CASSPRTEYEAFF. CDR3 nucleotides: TGTGCCAGCAGCCCCCGGACAGAGTATGAAGCTTTCTTT. V and J are TRBV11-1 and TRBJ1-1, with D tentatively TRBD1 (6 bases). CDR1 is SGHAT and CDR2 is FQDESV in the germline V gene (reference sequence). CDR3 length equals 13 residues. V shed 5 bases and J shed 7 bases, with 14 bases lying between them.

In this sample, this clonotype turned up many times. This chain connects TRBV12-3 or TRBV12-4 to TRBJ2-3; no clear D. The CDR3 is made up of 15 amino acids. V lost 2 bases to trimming and J lost 4 bases, with 13 bases between them. CDR3 residues: CASSLYQRTPDTQYF. Written as DNA, the CDR3 is TGTGCCAGCAGTTTATACCAGAGGACGCCAGATACGCAGTATTTT.

Ten or more counts support this clonotype. The V gene is TRBV5-1, the J gene TRBJ1-2, with no clear D. The CDR3 has 11 residues. CDR1 and CDR2 (germline): SGHRS, YFSETQ. V lost 2 bases and J lost 6, with 5 bases in between. The CDR3 loop reads CASSFNNGYTF. As DNA, the CDR3 is TGCGCCAGCAGCTTCAACAATGGCTACACCTTC.

This clonotype occurred once. V gene TRBV30 combines with J gene TRBJ1-1; 7 bases map to TRBD1. This CDR3 spans 13 amino acids. Germline V gene lookup returns CDR1 GTSNPN and CDR2 SVGIG (reference sequence). J gave up 2 bases and V 4 bases, and 4 bases lay outside the gene matches. The CDR3 DNA is TGTGCCTGGAAAGACAGGGCAAACACTGAAGCTTTCTTT. Residues: CAWKDRANTEAFF. Drawing the rest from reference TRBV30 and TRBJ1-1, the complete variable domain is SQTIHQWPATLVQPVGSPLSLECTVEGTSNPNLYWYRQAAGRGLQLLFYSVGIGQISSEVPQNLSASRPQDRQFILSSKKLLLSDSGFYLCAWKDRANTEAFFGQGTRLTVV.

This clonotype occurred many times. The chain is built from TRBV29-1 and TRBJ1-2; no reliable D call. The CDR3 runs to 11 residues. Trimming took off 7 bases at V and 6 bases at J, with 12 bases between the two ends. Per germline, CDR1 SQVTM and CDR2 ANQGSEA. As DNA, the CDR3 is TGCAGCGCTGTGACAAGGGATGGCTACACCTTC. It specifies CSAVTRDGYTF. Full variable domain (remainder filled in from reference TRBV29-1 and TRBJ1-2): SAVISQKPSRDICQRGTSLTIQCQVDSQVTMMFWYRQQPGQSLTLIATANQGSEATYESGFVIDKFPISRPNLTFSTLTVSNMSPEDSSIYLCSAVTRDGYTFGSGTRLTVV.

The table lists this clonotype with many counts. In DNA form, the CDR3 reads TGTGCCAGCAGCTTAGCGGGGGCGACCTACGAGCAGTACTTC. It codes for CASSLAGATYEQYF. This chain links TRBV7-6 with TRBJ2-7; tentatively, D is TRBD1 (6 bases). CDR1 is SGHVS, CDR2 FNYEAQ, per germline. This CDR3 has 14 residues. V was clipped by 0 bases and J by 2 bases, with 8 bases between them.

The V gene is TRBV5-1, the J gene TRBJ1-5; D perhaps matches TRBD1 (5 bases). Trimming cost V 4 bases and J 0 bases, with 11 bases left between them. CDR3 length: 15 amino acids. CDR1 is SGHRS and CDR2 is YFSETQ in the germline V gene. The CDR3 spells CASSPGDSSNQPQHF. CDR3 nucleotide sequence: TGCGCCAGCAGCCCCGGTGACAGTAGCAATCAGCCCCAGCATTTT.

The table lists this clonotype with a few counts. This chain connects TRBV6-5 to TRBJ1-1; the D is unclear. The ends were cut back, 0 bases at V and 5 bases at J, with 13 bases in the middle. The germline CDR1 and CDR2 sequences are MNHEY and SVGAGI. This CDR3 region has 15 residues. The CDR3 reads CASSYSGPLGTEAFF. The CDR3 DNA reads as TGTGCCAGCAGTTACTCCGGACCGCTAGGGACTGAAGCTTTCTTT.

V and J are TRBV7-2 and TRBJ2-1; 10 bases agree with TRBD2. The CDR3 loop spans 17 amino acids. After removal of 4 bases from V and 1 base from J, the junction contained 7 bases not matched to a gene. Germline V lookup: CDR1 SGHTA, CDR2 FQGNSA. CDR3 nucleotide sequence: TGTGCCAGCAGCTCCCGACTAGCGGGTCTTTCCTACAATGAGCAGTTCTTC. Translation gives CASSSRLAGLSYNEQFF.

This clonotype was observed a handful of times. The V call is TRBV29-1, the J call TRBJ2-3; TRBD2 aligns across 13 bases. The germline CDR1 and CDR2 sequences are SQVTM and ANQGSEA. V was pared by 6 bases and J by 2 bases, with 5 bases of the junction left unmatched. The CDR3 has 15 residues. The CDR3, as DNA: TGCAGCGTGACCGGGACTAGCGGGATCACAGATACGCAGTATTTT. This sequence encodes CSVTGTSGITDTQYF.

This clonotype was found a few times. This chain links TRBV19 with TRBJ1-5; D not certain. V dropped 6 bases and J dropped 2 bases, with 8 bases sitting between them. The germline gives CDR1 LNHDA, CDR2 SQIVND (reference sequence). This CDR3 is built from 13 residues. Here the CDR3 reads CASRHPGNQPQHF. The CDR3 bases are TGTGCCAGTAGACACCCCGGCAATCAGCCCCAGCATTTT. The full variable domain, with the rest looked up from reference TRBV19 and TRBJ1-5, is DGGITQSPKYLFRKEGQNVTLSCEQNLNHDAMYWYRQDPGQGLRLIYYSQIVNDFQKGDIAEGYSVSREKKESFPLTVTSAQKNPTAFYLCASRHPGNQPQHFGDGTRLSIL.

This clonotype was recorded at least ten times. The V call is TRBV29-1, the J call TRBJ2-1, with 11 bases aligning to TRBD2. CDR1 and CDR2 (germline): SQVTM, ANQGSEA. The junction had 9 bases not matched to a gene; V was cut back by 1 base and J by 7 bases. The CDR3 is made up of 16 amino acids. The CDR3 sequence: CSVEAGTSGLSNEQFF. The CDR3 region has the DNA TGCAGCGTTGAAGCTGGGACTAGCGGCCTTTCGAATGAGCAGTTCTTC.

This CDR3 is CASSANSDTDTQYF. The CDR3, as DNA: TGTGCCAGCAGCGCCAATAGTGACACAGATACGCAGTATTTT. The V call is TRBV7-2, the J call TRBJ2-3; D not certain. The germline gives CDR1 SGHTA, CDR2 FQGNSA. This CDR3 comprises 14 residues. The V end was cut by 5 bases, the J end by 2 bases, with 11 bases between.

This clonotype was detected many times. V and J are TRBV29-1 and TRBJ2-1; the D gene could be TRBD1 or TRBD2 (5 bases each). Germline CDR1 SQVTM, CDR2 ANQGSEA. This CDR3 contains 14 residues. V lost 8 bases, J lost 6 bases, and 20 bases lay in between. The CDR3 sequence: CSSLGASSVNEQFF. The CDR3 region has the DNA TGCAGCTCCCTCGGGGCTAGCAGTGTCAATGAGCAGTTCTTC.

This clonotype turned up a few times. The rearrangement links TRBV11-1 to TRBJ1-6, with 10 nucleotides matching TRBD1. Germline trimming cut 1 base from V and 10 bases from J; bases unmatched to any gene: 4. Germline assignment: CDR1 SGHAT and CDR2 FQDESV (reference sequence). This CDR3 is 15 amino acids long. The CDR3 reads CASSLVTGGLSPLHF. The CDR3 nucleotides are TGTGCCAGCAGCTTAGTGACAGGGGGCCTATCACCCCTCCACTTT.

This clonotype occurred a few times. The chain is built from TRBV7-9 and TRBJ2-3; D is ambiguous. Trimming cost V 2 bases and J 9 bases, with 12 bases left between them. The V gene's germline CDR1 is SEHNR and CDR2 FQNEAQ (reference sequence). This CDR3 is built from 13 residues. CDR3 nucleotide sequence: TGTGCCAGCAGCTTAACCCCGAGGTGGACGCAGTATTTT. It specifies CASSLTPRWTQYF.

Many counts were recorded for this clonotype. The genes are TRBV7-6 and TRBJ1-4; D ambiguous. Trimming took off 1 base at V and 4 bases at J, with 13 bases between the two ends. Per germline, CDR1 SGHVS and CDR2 FNYEAQ. The CDR3 sequence is 16 residues long. The CDR3 is CASSLGRWDVNEKLFF. The DNA for the CDR3 is TGTGCCAGCAGCTTAGGGAGGTGGGATGTTAATGAAAAACTGTTTTTT.

CDR3 loop: CASSSGTASNTGELFF. CDR3 sequence (DNA): TGTGCCAGCAGCTCTGGGACAGCCTCGAACACCGGGGAGCTGTTTTTT. The chain carries TRBV28 and TRBJ2-2, with 7 bases lining up with TRBD1. V gave up 6 bases and J gave up 0 bases; unmatched junction bases: 7. Germline CDR1 is MDHEN and CDR2 is SYDVKM. There are 16 residues in the CDR3.

This clonotype was seen more than once but under ten times. The chain recombines TRBV5-1 with TRBJ2-7; D call uncertain. This CDR3 is built from 15 residues. Trimming pared 2 bases from V and 1 base from J, leaving 13 bases between. Per the germline V gene, CDR1 is SGHRS and CDR2 is YFSETQ. The CDR3 DNA follows: TGCGCCAGCAGCTTATTACCGGGCCAATCCTACGAGCAGTACTTC. Translation: CASSLLPGQSYEQYF.

This clonotype was counted many times. The V gene is TRBV6-4, the J gene TRBJ2-3, with TRBD2 matching 10 bases. The CDR3 has 16 residues. Trimming took 3 bases from V and 1 from J; bases not matched to a gene: 4. From germline, CDR1 is MRHNA and CDR2 SNTAGT. The CDR3 coding sequence is TGTGCCAGCAGTGAAGGGCTAGCGGGAGGCACAGATACGCAGTATTTT. Translation: CASSEGLAGGTDTQYF.